What follows are 28 T cell receptor beta chains derived from one specimen sequenced in a study of T-cell memory formation after mild COVID-19. MiXCR, run by TCRdb on the 5' RACE reads, gives a single entry per CDR3 protein. The top ten hold around 12% of the sample, which has about 470,000 distinct CDR3 sequences, about 18% seen once. The sample comprised PBMCs or a T cell subset sorted from them (not recorded which). These receptors came from an adult woman who had mild COVID-19 (a few samples of this study predate the infection). Cell type and time point are not known.

The J gene is TRBJ2-5, the V gene TRBV18; D perhaps matches TRBD2 (5 bases). The germline CDR1 and CDR2 sequences are KGHSH and LQKENI. The CDR3 extends over 14 amino acids. Trimming pared 0 bases from V and 5 bases from J, leaving 10 bases between. The CDR3 region is CASSPPTEGETQYF. Here the CDR3 DNA reads TGTGCCAGCTCACCACCTACTGAGGGCGAGACCCAGTACTTC.

In this sample, this clonotype turned up once. The chain couples TRBV3-1 to TRBJ2-7; 10 bases agree with TRBD2. Germline CDR1 and CDR2: LGHDT and YNNKEL (reference sequence). The junction had 3 bases not matched to a gene; V was cut back by 4 bases and J by 0 bases. The CDR3 runs to 15 residues. The CDR3 sequence: CASSPSGGASYEQYF. The CDR3 DNA reads as TGTGCCAGCAGCCCGAGCGGGGGGGCCTCCTACGAGCAGTACTTC.

V is TRBV3-1 and J is TRBJ2-7; D gene unclear. Germline CDR1 LGHDT, CDR2 YNNKEL (reference sequence). V lost 4 bases and J 0 bases, leaving 13 bases between the germline ends. The CDR3 extends over 15 amino acids. The CDR3 sequence is CASSPRIGSSYEQYF. CDR3 DNA sequence: TGTGCCAGCAGCCCGAGGATAGGAAGCTCCTACGAGCAGTACTTC.

The chain joins TRBV7-6 to TRBJ1-5; the D gene is possibly TRBD1 (5 bases). The CDR3 is made up of 16 amino acids. Germline V lookup: CDR1 SGHVS, CDR2 FNYEAQ. Trimming removed 1 base from V and 3 bases from J, with 13 bases in between. Here the CDR3 reads CASSLDPSGNNQPQHF. The CDR3 DNA is TGTGCCAGCAGCTTAGATCCTTCAGGGAACAATCAGCCCCAGCATTTT.

The V gene is TRBV6-5, the J gene TRBJ1-1; 7 nucleotides match TRBD1. CDR1 is MNHEY and CDR2 is SVGAGI in the germline V gene. V shed 2 bases, J shed 4 bases, and the junction held 10 bases outside the gene matches. This CDR3 is built from 16 residues. DNA of the CDR3: TGTGCCAGCAGTTACCTGTTAGACAGGGTCAGCACTGAAGCTTTCTTT. Its translation: CASSYLLDRVSTEAFF.

This clonotype has just a few counts. The chain couples TRBV7-9 to TRBJ2-7; no clear D. Germline V gene lookup returns CDR1 SEHNR and CDR2 FQNEAQ (reference sequence). Trimming took off 5 bases at V and 5 bases at J, with 10 bases between the two ends. The CDR3 is 12 amino acids. Here the CDR3 reads CASSPPLHEQYF. CDR3 DNA sequence: TGTGCCAGCAGCCCCCCTCTCCACGAGCAGTACTTC.

Concerning this clonotype: A junction end diverges from the germline sequence, so it may reflect a read error. CDR3: CASSLEGSNSLGIF. The CDR3 DNA is TGCGCCAGCAGCTTGGAAGGATCCAATTCCCTCGGGATCTTC. The chain joins TRBV5-1 to TRBJ1-2; no clear D. Germline lookup yields CDR1 SGHRS and CDR2 YFSETQ. CDR3 length: 14 residues.

This clonotype has only a few counts. The chain carries TRBV29-1 and TRBJ2-1; D is unresolved. V lost 3 bases and J 1 base, leaving 10 bases between the germline ends. The CDR3 is made up of 14 amino acids. Germline CDR1 reads SQVTM; CDR2 reads ANQGSEA. The CDR3 is CSVEGSLSYNEQFF. CDR3 DNA: TGCAGCGTTGAGGGCAGTCTTTCCTACAATGAGCAGTTCTTC.

The genes are TRBV7-9 and TRBJ1-1; a weak D match, TRBD1 (6 bases). The CDR3 totals 15 residues. Germline values: CDR1 SEHNR, CDR2 FQNEAQ (reference sequence). Trimming took off 5 bases at V and 6 bases at J, with 19 bases between the two ends. The CDR3 reads CASSPEAGVIAEAFF. The CDR3 DNA follows: TGTGCCAGCAGCCCAGAGGCAGGGGTGATCGCTGAAGCTTTCTTT.

There are a few counts of this clonotype. This chain links TRBV6-6 with TRBJ2-7; 10 nucleotides match TRBD1. This CDR3 has 16 amino acids. Trimming cost V 10 bases and J 2 bases; bases outside gene matches: 14. Germline CDR1 is MNHNY and CDR2 is SVGAGI (reference sequence). CDR3 residues: CATSTVDRGRPYEQYF. The CDR3, as DNA: TGTGCCACCAGCACGGTAGACAGGGGGCGCCCCTACGAGCAGTACTTC.

This chain joins TRBV20-1 and TRBJ2-3; TRBD2 aligns across 7 bases. CDR3 length equals 15 residues. The V segment lost 0 bases and the J segment 6 bases; nucleotides outside the gene matches: 9. Germline V lookup: CDR1 DFQATT, CDR2 SNEGSKA (reference sequence). DNA for the CDR3: TGCAGTGCTAGAGATAGGGCGGGAGTTGCGGATACGCAGTATTTT. It translates to CSARDRAGVADTQYF.

In its sample, this clonotype was seen a few times. This chain uses TRBV11-3 with TRBJ2-7; D not certain. From germline, CDR1 is SGHNT and CDR2 YENEEA. The CDR3 is 12 amino acids. V was trimmed by 5 bases and J by 3 bases, leaving 8 bases between them. In DNA, the CDR3 is TGTGCCAGCAGCGAAAACAACTACGAGCAGTACTTC. Its translation: CASSENNYEQYF.

In this sample, this clonotype turned up a few times. J is TRBJ2-7 and V is TRBV4-3; 13 nucleotides line up with TRBD2. The V segment lost 6 bases and the J segment 4 bases; nucleotides outside the gene matches: 6. This CDR3 contains 15 residues. Germline CDR1 reads LGHNA; CDR2 reads YSLEER. The CDR3 region has the DNA TGCGCCAGCAGGTTGTGGACTAGCGGGAGTTACGAGCAGTACTTC. This gives the protein CASRLWTSGSYEQYF.

The rearrangement uses TRBV6-1 and TRBJ1-1; D remains ambiguous. The germline V gene encodes CDR1 MNHNS and CDR2 SASEGT. V lost 2 bases and J lost 11, with 18 bases in between. The CDR3 spans 14 residues. The CDR3 reads CASSELNGDDSAFF. The CDR3 nucleotides are TGTGCCAGCAGTGAACTCAACGGGGATGACTCCGCTTTCTTT.

CDR3 bases: TGCAGTGCTAGCAGGTCCGGTCCTAGGTCCGAGCAGTACTTC. Protein sequence: CSASRSGPRSEQYF. The rearrangement links TRBV20-1 to TRBJ2-7; D uncertain. V lost 3 bases and J 6 bases, leaving 18 bases between the germline ends. CDR1 is DFQATT and CDR2 is SNEGSKA in the germline V gene (reference sequence). The CDR3 spans 14 residues.

This clonotype was detected only a few times. The chain combines TRBV6-1 with TRBJ2-1; no clear D. Looked up from germline, CDR1 is MNHNS and CDR2 is SASEGT. V lost 4 bases and J lost 8, with 15 bases in between. The CDR3 is 14 residues long. Here the CDR3 reads CASSVVSLTDEQFF. The CDR3 nucleotides read TGTGCCAGCAGTGTGGTCTCTCTAACGGATGAGCAGTTCTTC.

This clonotype came up a few times. The V and J genes are TRBV7-9 and TRBJ2-3; TRBD2 matches at 7 bases. The trim removed 5 bases at V and 6 bases at J, leaving 8 bases unmatched. Per germline, CDR1 SEHNR and CDR2 FQNEAQ (reference sequence). The CDR3 is 14 residues long. CDR3 amino acids: CASSLGLVPDTQYF. The CDR3 nucleotides are TGTGCCAGCAGCCTCGGACTAGTCCCGGATACGCAGTATTTT.

This clonotype was counted between two and nine times. The rearrangement joins TRBV4-1 to TRBJ2-7; tentative D call: TRBD1 (5 bases). V shed 1 base and J shed 5 bases, with 6 bases lying between them. This CDR3 spans 12 amino acids. The V gene's germline CDR1 is MGHRA and CDR2 YSYEKL. This CDR3 reads CASSQVTDEQYF. CDR3 coding DNA: TGCGCCAGCAGCCAAGTGACAGACGAGCAGTACTTC.

This clonotype has only a few counts. The CDR3 nucleotides are TGCAGTGCTAGAGATGCAGGGGTGAACTACAATGAGCAGTTCTTC. Encoded protein: CSARDAGVNYNEQFF. The chain joins TRBV20-1 to TRBJ2-1, with D maybe TRBD1 (6 bases). V lost 0 bases and J 3 bases, leaving 12 bases between the germline ends. The length of the CDR3 is 15 residues. The germline V gene has CDR1 DFQATT and CDR2 SNEGSKA (reference sequence).

J is TRBJ2-2 and V is TRBV7-9; possible D gene TRBD1, 6 bases. The V end lost 5 bases, the J end lost 8 bases, and 18 bases lay between the germline ends. CDR1 is SEHNR, CDR2 FQNEAQ, per germline (reference sequence). The CDR3 totals 15 residues. CDR3 in DNA: TGTGCCAGCAGCACCCGGACAGTCTTAGGAGGGGAGCTGTTTTTT. Translated: CASSTRTVLGGELFF.

The chain carries TRBV7-9 and TRBJ1-2, with D tentatively TRBD1 (6 bases). Per germline, CDR1 SEHNR and CDR2 FQNEAQ (reference sequence). The V and J ends lost 4 bases and 8 bases respectively, with 17 bases between them. The CDR3 extends over 14 amino acids. The CDR3 DNA is TGTGCCAGCAGCTCCTCAGGGGCGGAAGGAGGCTACACCTTC. It yields the protein CASSSSGAEGGYTF.

This clonotype has a handful of counts. The V and J genes are TRBV7-8 and TRBJ2-7, with D tentatively TRBD1 (5 bases). The length of the CDR3 is 16 residues. Germline CDR1 is SGHVS and CDR2 is FQNEAQ. V lost 0 bases to trimming and J lost 4 bases, with 16 bases between them. Here the CDR3 DNA reads TGTGCCAGCAGCTTAGCCCACGATGACAGTGGGTACGAGCAGTACTTC. Its translation: CASSLAHDDSGYEQYF. The whole variable domain, filled in from reference TRBV7-8 and TRBJ2-7, reads GAGVSQSPRYKVAKRGQDVALRCDPISGHVSLFWYQQALGQGPEFLTYFQNEAQLDKSGLPSDRFFAERPEGSVSTLKIQRTQQEDSAVYLCASSLAHDDSGYEQYFGPGTRLTVT.

This clonotype was detected a few times. V is TRBV24-1 and J is TRBJ2-3; 8 nucleotides match TRBD1. Germline CDR1 and CDR2: KGHDR and SFDVKD. The V gene end was trimmed by 2 bases and the J gene end by 9 bases; junction bases not matched to a gene: 3. The CDR3 is 13 residues long. The DNA of the CDR3 is TGTGCCACCAGTGATTGGACAGGGCTCACGCAGTATTTT. This codes for CATSDWTGLTQYF.

This clonotype was seen a few times. The chain couples TRBV6-5 to TRBJ2-7; a possible D gene is TRBD1 (6 bases). The germline gives CDR1 MNHEY, CDR2 SVGAGI. CDR3 length: 12 amino acids. V lost 8 bases to trimming and J lost 7 bases, with 15 bases between them. The CDR3 here is CASQTTGLEQYF. In nucleotides, the CDR3 is TGTGCCAGCCAAACAACAGGGTTAGAGCAGTACTTC.

As for this clonotype: Its ends do not fully match the called genes, so a read error is possible. This sequence joins TRBV7-6 and TRBJ2-5; TRBD2 matches 8 bases. Germline CDR1 and CDR2: SGHVS and FNYEAQ. The CDR3 totals 15 residues. For the CDR3, the DNA is TGTGCCAGCAGCTCCATCCCGGGGGGGCGAGAGACCCAGCACTTC. Residues: CASSSIPGGRETQHF. The complete variable domain, with remaining parts taken from reference TRBV7-6 and TRBJ2-5, reads GAGVSQSPRYKVTKRGQDVALRCDPISGHVSLYWYRQALGQGPEFLTYFNYEAQQDKSGLPNDRFSAERPEGSISTLTIQRTEQRDSAMYRCASSSIPGGRETQHFGPGTRLLVL.

This clonotype turned up a few times. The V gene is TRBV7-8, the J gene TRBJ2-5; TRBD1 agrees at 7 bases. The CDR3 runs 15 residues. Trimming removed 5 bases from V and 2 bases from J; junction bases left unmatched: 8. In germline, CDR1 is SGHVS, CDR2 FQNEAQ. The CDR3: CASSLKQGIQETQYF. CDR3 nucleotide sequence: TGTGCCAGCAGCCTCAAACAGGGGATACAAGAGACCCAGTACTTC.

This rearrangement joins TRBV5-1 to TRBJ2-7, with 8 bases identical to TRBD2. Germline values: CDR1 SGHRS, CDR2 YFSETQ. After removal of 3 bases from V and 3 bases from J, the junction contained 14 bases not matched to a gene. The CDR3 totals 17 residues. The CDR3 spells CASSSPNPGGPFYEQYF. The CDR3 DNA reads as TGCGCCAGCAGCTCCCCAAACCCGGGAGGGCCATTCTACGAGCAGTACTTC.

This clonotype was recorded a few times. The V and J genes are TRBV15 and TRBJ2-7, with 7 bases lining up with TRBD1. There are 13 residues in the CDR3. The trim removed 3 bases at V and 5 bases at J, leaving 4 bases unmatched. CDR1 and CDR2 from the germline V gene are LNHNV and YYDKDF (reference sequence). CDR3 DNA sequence: TGTGCCACCAGCAGTGACAGGGTGGACGAGCAGTACTTC. Its protein is CATSSDRVDEQYF. Supplemented by reference TRBV15 and TRBJ2-7, the full variable domain reads DAMVIQNPRYQVTQFGKPVTLSCSQTLNHNVMYWYQQKSSQAPKLLFHYYDKDFNNEADTPDNFQSRRPNTSFCFLDIRSPGLGDTAMYLCATSSDRVDEQYFGPGTRLTVT.